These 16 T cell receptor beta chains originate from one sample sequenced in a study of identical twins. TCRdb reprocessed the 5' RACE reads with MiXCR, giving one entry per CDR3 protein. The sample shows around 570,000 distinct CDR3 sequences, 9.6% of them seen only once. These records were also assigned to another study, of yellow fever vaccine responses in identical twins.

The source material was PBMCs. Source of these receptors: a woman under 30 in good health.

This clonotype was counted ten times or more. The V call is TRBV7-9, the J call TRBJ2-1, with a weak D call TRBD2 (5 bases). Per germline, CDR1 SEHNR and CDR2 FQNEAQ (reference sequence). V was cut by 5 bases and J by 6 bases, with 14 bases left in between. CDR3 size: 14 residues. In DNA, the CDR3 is TGTGCCAGCAGCCTACTCCTCCGGGGCAATGAGCAGTTCTTC. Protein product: CASSLLLRGNEQFF.

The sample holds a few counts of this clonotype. The CDR3: CSARDLAGGGDTQYF. DNA of the CDR3: TGCAGTGCTAGAGATCTGGCGGGGGGAGGCGATACGCAGTATTTT. The rearrangement uses TRBV20-1 and TRBJ2-3, with 8 bases lining up with TRBD2. The J segment lost 6 bases and the V segment lost 0 bases, leaving 8 bases of the junction unmatched. Germline V lookup: CDR1 DFQATT, CDR2 SNEGSKA (reference sequence). The CDR3 has 15 amino acids.

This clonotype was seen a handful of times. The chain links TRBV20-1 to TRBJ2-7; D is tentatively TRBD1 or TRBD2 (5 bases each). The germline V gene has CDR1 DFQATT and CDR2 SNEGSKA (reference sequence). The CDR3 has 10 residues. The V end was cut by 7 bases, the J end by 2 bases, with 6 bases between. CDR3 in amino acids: CSGGPYEQYF. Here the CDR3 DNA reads TGCAGTGGGGGACCCTACGAGCAGTACTTC.

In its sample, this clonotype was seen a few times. The CDR3 nucleotides read TGTGCCAGCAGCTTCCGGGTCCTTGAGAACCCCGTCGCCTACGAGCAGTACTTC. This sequence encodes CASSFRVLENPVAYEQYF. The chain has TRBV11-1 and TRBJ2-7; D not certain. The CDR3 has 18 amino acids. Germline CDR1 SGHAT, CDR2 FQDESV (reference sequence). The ends were cut back, 3 bases at V and 2 bases at J, with 23 bases in the middle.

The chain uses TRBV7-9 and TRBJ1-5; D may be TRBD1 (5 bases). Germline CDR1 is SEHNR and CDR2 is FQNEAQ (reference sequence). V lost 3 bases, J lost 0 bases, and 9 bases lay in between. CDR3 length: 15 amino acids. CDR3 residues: CASSFGGHSNQPQHF. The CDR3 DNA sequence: TGTGCCAGCAGCTTCGGGGGTCATAGCAATCAGCCCCAGCATTTT.

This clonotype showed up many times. The CDR3 here is CAWIAGGGPYNEQFF. The CDR3, as DNA: TGTGCCTGGATCGCTGGCGGGGGACCCTACAATGAGCAGTTCTTC. This chain connects TRBV30 to TRBJ2-1, with 7 positions matching TRBD2. The length of the CDR3 is 15 residues. Germline trimming cut 4 bases from V and 2 bases from J; bases unmatched to any gene: 8. Per germline, CDR1 GTSNPN and CDR2 SVGIG (reference sequence).

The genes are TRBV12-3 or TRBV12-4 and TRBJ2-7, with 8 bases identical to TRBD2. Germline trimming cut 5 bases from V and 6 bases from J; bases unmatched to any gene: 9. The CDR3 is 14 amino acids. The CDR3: CASSPAPGGREQYF. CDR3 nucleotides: TGTGCCAGCAGTCCAGCCCCGGGGGGGCGCGAGCAGTACTTC.

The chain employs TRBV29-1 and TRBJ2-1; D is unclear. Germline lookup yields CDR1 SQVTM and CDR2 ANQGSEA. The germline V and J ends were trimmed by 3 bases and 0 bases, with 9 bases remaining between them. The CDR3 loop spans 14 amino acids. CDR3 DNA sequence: TGCAGCGTTGATGCCAAGAGCTCCTACAATGAGCAGTTCTTC. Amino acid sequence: CSVDAKSSYNEQFF.

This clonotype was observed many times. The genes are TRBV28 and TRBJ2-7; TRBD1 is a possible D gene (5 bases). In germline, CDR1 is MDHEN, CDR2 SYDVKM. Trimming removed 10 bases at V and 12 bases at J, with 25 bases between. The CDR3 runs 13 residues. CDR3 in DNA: TGTGCCACCAAGAGCCAGAACAGGATGTGGGCGTACTTC. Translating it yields CATKSQNRMWAYF.

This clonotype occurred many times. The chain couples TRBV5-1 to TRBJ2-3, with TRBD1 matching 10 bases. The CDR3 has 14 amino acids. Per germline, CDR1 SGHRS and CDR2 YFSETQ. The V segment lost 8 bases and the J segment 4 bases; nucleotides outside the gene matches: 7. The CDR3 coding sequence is TGCGCCAGTATCTCGGGACAGGGGTCAGATACGCAGTATTTT. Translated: CASISGQGSDTQYF.

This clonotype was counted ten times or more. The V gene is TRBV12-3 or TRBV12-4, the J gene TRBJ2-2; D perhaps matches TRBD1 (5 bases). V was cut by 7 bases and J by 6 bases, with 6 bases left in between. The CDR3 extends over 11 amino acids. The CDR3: CASKGAGELFF. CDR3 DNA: TGTGCCAGCAAAGGGGCCGGGGAGCTGTTTTTT.

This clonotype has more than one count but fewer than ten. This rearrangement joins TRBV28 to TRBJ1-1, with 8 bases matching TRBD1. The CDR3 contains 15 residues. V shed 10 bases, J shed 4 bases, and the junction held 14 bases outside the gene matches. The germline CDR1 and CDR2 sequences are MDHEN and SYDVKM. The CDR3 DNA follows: TGTGCCACCTATAAAACAGGGGGTGGTATCACTGAAGCTTTCTTT. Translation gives CATYKTGGGITEAFF.

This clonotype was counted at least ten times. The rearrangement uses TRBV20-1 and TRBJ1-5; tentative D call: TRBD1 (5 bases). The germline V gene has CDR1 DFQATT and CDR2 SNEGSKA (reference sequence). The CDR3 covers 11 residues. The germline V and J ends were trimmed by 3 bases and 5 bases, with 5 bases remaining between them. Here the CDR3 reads CSARTDQPQHF. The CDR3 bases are TGCAGTGCTAGGACAGATCAGCCCCAGCATTTT.

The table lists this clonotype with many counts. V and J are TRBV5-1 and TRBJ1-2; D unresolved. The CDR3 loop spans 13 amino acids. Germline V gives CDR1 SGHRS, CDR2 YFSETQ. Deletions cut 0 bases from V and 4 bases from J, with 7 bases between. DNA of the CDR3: TGCGCCAGCAGCTTGGGGCCCCGCTATGGCTACACCTTC. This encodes CASSLGPRYGYTF.

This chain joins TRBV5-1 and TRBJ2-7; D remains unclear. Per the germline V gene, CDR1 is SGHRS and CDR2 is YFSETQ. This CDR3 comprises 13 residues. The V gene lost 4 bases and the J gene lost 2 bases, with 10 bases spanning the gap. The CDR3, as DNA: TGCGCCAGCAGCGAAACCCCGACCTACGAGCAGTACTTC. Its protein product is CASSETPTYEQYF.

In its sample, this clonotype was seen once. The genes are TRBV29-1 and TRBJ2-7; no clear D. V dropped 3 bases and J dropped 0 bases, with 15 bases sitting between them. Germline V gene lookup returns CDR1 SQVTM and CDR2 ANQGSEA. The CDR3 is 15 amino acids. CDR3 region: CSVDFDGPGSYEQYF. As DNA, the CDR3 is TGCAGCGTTGACTTTGATGGTCCCGGCTCCTACGAGCAGTACTTC.